This T cell receptor (beta chain) emerged from a study of graft-versus-host responses after intestinal transplantation. About the study: Transplant recipients had multivisceral, liver-intestinal, or isolated intestinal grafts. Among the recipients, all got anti-thymocyte globulin induction and then tacrolimus and steroids for roughly three years.

There are a few counts of this clone. Its target is unknown. The germline V gene encodes CDR1 MGHRA and CDR2 YSYEKL. The CDR3 has 16 residues. J was trimmed by 5 bases and V by 7 bases; bases with no gene match: 13. The assay was immunoSEQ multiplex PCR, and TCRdb's table has in-frame clones only and misses some. The table lists more than 90,000 clones, about 93% of them singletons. Study-level findings and limits: Some patients had graft-donor T cell macrochimerism. In their allografts, the ratios of graft-versus-host to host-versus-graft T cell clones were high.

This receptor was obtained from a human donor who received an intestinal transplant. Specimen: unstimulated CD8+ T cells sorted from spleen or lymph node cells, collected before intestinal transplant. The chain couples TRBV4-1 to TRBJ1-4; 7 bases are a match to TRBD1. For the CDR3, the DNA is TGCGCCAGCAAAGGGGAGCCCGGGACAGAAAATGAAAAACTGTTTTTT. Encoded protein: CASKGEPGTENEKLFF.